These 31 T cell receptor beta chains originate from one sample sequenced in a study of radiation and T cells in renal cell carcinoma. The time point: blood 4 weeks post-SBRT, at nephrectomy. Treatment described: 15 Gy SBRT to primary tumor, nephrectomy 4 weeks later. Some clones are missing from TCRdb's copy, which holds only in-frame ones; the method was immunoSEQ multiplex PCR. The data hold over 120,000 clones, with around nine tenths observed a single time. The specimen was blood, collected from a patient whose treatment included radiotherapy and nephrectomy. These receptors were taken from a woman aged 50 to 65 with renal cell carcinoma.

The gene calls are TRBV27 and TRBJ2-3, with 12 bases identical to TRBD2. This CDR3 is 18 amino acids long. Germline V CDR1 and CDR2: MNHEY, SMNVEV (reference sequence). The junction had 9 bases not matched to a gene; V was cut back by 1 base and J by 4 bases. CDR3 DNA: TGTGCCAGCAGTTTATTGACTAGCGGGAGTCGGGGTCCAGATACGCAGTATTTT. Its translation is CASSLLTSGSRGPDTQYF.

The chain carries TRBV21-1 and TRBJ1-1. TRBV21-1 is deemed a pseudogene. The CDR3 has 15 residues. The CDR3 bases are TGTGCCAGCAGCATTCCAGGGGGGGTTCGTTCTGAAGCTTTCTTT. This gives the protein CASSIPGGVRSEAFF.

This chain uses TRBV7-8 with TRBJ2-7; 12 nucleotides match TRBD2. With 7 bases clipped from V and 2 bases from J, the junction kept 6 bases outside the gene matches. The germline gives CDR1 SGHVS, CDR2 FQNEAQ. There are 15 residues in the CDR3. The CDR3 reads CASTSLAGGTYEQYF. DNA of the CDR3: TGTGCCAGCACCTCCCTAGCGGGGGGGACCTACGAGCAGTACTTC.

The chain uses TRBV27 and TRBJ2-5, with 9 bases lining up with TRBD2. V gave up 5 bases and J gave up 3 bases; unmatched junction bases: 22. The CDR3 is made up of 20 amino acids. Germline V CDR1 and CDR2: MNHEY, SMNVEV (reference sequence). The DNA of the CDR3 is TGTGCCAGCAGTCCACAACGGGGGCTAGCGGGAATCCGGCCCAAAGAGACCCAGTACTTC. Translated, it gives CASSPQRGLAGIRPKETQYF.

The chain links TRBV18 to TRBJ2-1; 7 positions agree with TRBD2. CDR1 is KGHSH, CDR2 LQKENI, per germline. Trimming at V came to 6 bases and at J to 9 bases, leaving 20 bases not matched to a gene. The CDR3 is 17 amino acids. The CDR3 DNA reads as TGTGCCAGCTCGCTCCGCCCCCTAGGCGGGAGCAAGGGTGAGCAGTTCTTC. This codes for CASSLRPLGGSKGEQFF.

V gene TRBV6-5 combines with J gene TRBJ2-5; possibly TRBD1 for D (6 bases). CDR3 length: 14 residues. Germline-derived CDR1 and CDR2 are MNHEY and SVGAGI. V dropped 8 bases and J dropped 11 bases, with 24 bases sitting between them. The DNA for the CDR3 is TGTGCCAGCTCCCGGACAGCTCGGTTTGTGGAGCAGTACTTC. This encodes CASSRTARFVEQYF.

V and J are TRBV2 and TRBJ2-5; the D is unclear. The CDR3 consists of 11 residues. Germline CDR1 SNHLY, CDR2 FYNNEI. V lost 6 bases and J 0 bases, leaving 2 bases between the germline ends. The CDR3 sequence is CASSYQETQYF. In DNA, the CDR3 is TGTGCCAGCAGCTACCAAGAGACCCAGTACTTC.

The chain has TRBV12-5 and TRBJ1-2, with D perhaps TRBD1 (5 bases). The CDR3 contains 17 residues. CDR1 and CDR2 from the germline V gene are LGHNT and FRNRAP. V lost 0 bases and J 3 bases, leaving 17 bases between the germline ends. The CDR3, as DNA: TGTGCTAGTGGTTTGGTACTCGGGAGGGACTTAGACTATGGCTACACCTTC. Amino acid sequence: CASGLVLGRDLDYGYTF. The full variable domain, rest sourced from reference TRBV12-5 and TRBJ1-2, is DARVTQTPRHKVTEMGQEVTMRCQPILGHNTVFWYRQTMMQGLELLAYFRNRAPLDDSGMPKDRFSAEMPDATLATLKIQPSEPRDSAVYFCASGLVLGRDLDYGYTFGSGTRLTVV.

The V gene is TRBV27, the J gene TRBJ2-1; D not resolved. The CDR3 extends over 14 amino acids. Deletions cut 2 bases from V and 1 base from J, with 6 bases between. The V gene's germline CDR1 is MNHEY and CDR2 SMNVEV (reference sequence). The CDR3 bases are TGTGCCAGCAGTTTAAAACCTTCCTACAATGAGCAGTTCTTC. Its protein is CASSLKPSYNEQFF.

The chain joins TRBV7-2 to TRBJ1-5; 8 bases fit TRBD1. The V gene's germline CDR1 is SGHTA and CDR2 FQGNSA. This CDR3 contains 15 residues. J lost 6 bases, V lost 7 bases, and 11 bases had no gene match. Written as DNA, the CDR3 is TGTGCCAGCAACGAGGACAGGGCCTCGGGTCAGCCCCAGCATTTT. Residues: CASNEDRASGQPQHF.

The chain combines TRBV14 with TRBJ1-2, with TRBD1 identical over 7 bases. The CDR3 has 15 residues. V gave up 5 bases and J gave up 5 bases; unmatched junction bases: 11. CDR1 and CDR2 from the germline V gene are SGHDN and FVKESK. CDR3: CASSEKQGFVYGYTF. The CDR3 DNA follows: TGTGCCAGCAGCGAAAAACAGGGGTTCGTATATGGCTACACCTTC.

The chain joins TRBV14 to TRBJ2-1, with no clear D. CDR1 is SGHDN and CDR2 is FVKESK in the germline V gene. The CDR3 is 11 residues long. V dropped 4 bases and J dropped 6 bases, with 4 bases sitting between them. In nucleotides, the CDR3 is TGTGCCAGCAGCCCCCGCAATGAGCAGTTCTTC. It is translated as CASSPRNEQFF.

This sequence joins TRBV2 and TRBJ2-2; 8 nucleotides agree with TRBD2. Germline V gene lookup returns CDR1 SNHLY and CDR2 FYNNEI. V gave up 5 bases and J gave up 4 bases; unmatched junction bases: 6. This CDR3 region has 15 residues. The CDR3 reads CASSTGGLITGELFF. Here the CDR3 DNA reads TGTGCCAGCAGTACGGGGGGGCTGATCACCGGGGAGCTGTTTTTT.

This clone is a singleton in its sample. The chain recombines TRBV10-3 with TRBJ2-1, with TRBD2 matching over 7 bases. Germline assignment: CDR1 ENHRY and CDR2 SYGVKD. This CDR3 region has 14 residues. V shed 4 bases, J shed 8 bases, and the junction held 8 bases outside the gene matches. CDR3 protein: CAISAGGGFDEQFF. Here the CDR3 DNA reads TGTGCCATCAGTGCTGGCGGGGGATTCGATGAGCAGTTCTTC.

This clone was observed a handful of times. J is TRBJ1-4 and V is TRBV27; a possible D gene is TRBD1 (6 bases). V was clipped by 5 bases and J by 3 bases, with 13 bases between them. This CDR3 has 15 amino acids. Per germline, CDR1 MNHEY and CDR2 SMNVEV (reference sequence). CDR3: CASSRYRESNEKLFF. The CDR3, as DNA: TGTGCCAGCAGTAGATACAGGGAATCTAATGAAAAACTGTTTTTT.

The DNA of the CDR3 is TGTGCCTCCTCGACCCAGGGACACCCCAATCAGCCCCAGCATTTT. Translated: CASSTQGHPNQPQHF. The chain is built from TRBV30 and TRBJ1-5; D is possibly TRBD1 (6 bases). Germline assignment: CDR1 GTSNPN and CDR2 SVGIG (reference sequence). This CDR3 has 15 residues. Trimming shortened V by 7 bases and J by 3 bases, and 19 bases separated the two germline ends. The entire variable domain, with the rest obtained from reference TRBV30 and TRBJ1-5, is as follows: SQTIHQWPATLVQPVGSPLSLECTVEGTSNPNLYWYRQAAGRGLQLLFYSVGIGQISSEVPQNLSASRPQDRQFILSSKKLLLSDSGFYLCASSTQGHPNQPQHFGDGTRLSIL.

This chain connects TRBV6-6 to TRBJ2-7, with a possible D match to TRBD2 (6 bases). The CDR3 totals 15 residues. Per the germline V gene, CDR1 is MNHNY and CDR2 is SVGAGI (reference sequence). The V gene lost 4 bases and the J gene lost 3 bases, with 16 bases spanning the gap. The CDR3 protein is CASSSPTRSVYEQYF. For the CDR3, the DNA is TGTGCCAGCAGTTCCCCGACTAGATCGGTCTACGAGCAGTACTTC.

This clone was counted only a few times. This sequence joins TRBV7-2 and TRBJ2-3; 7 bases are shared with TRBD2. This CDR3 region has 13 residues. The V gene end was trimmed by 5 bases and the J gene end by 4 bases; junction bases not matched to a gene: 3. Germline V gene lookup returns CDR1 SGHTA and CDR2 FQGNSA. The CDR3 protein is CASSLGRADTQYF. The CDR3 DNA reads TGTGCCAGCAGCCTGGGGAGGGCAGATACGCAGTATTTT.

The gene calls are TRBV7-8 and TRBJ2-1, with D uncertain. CDR1 is SGHVS and CDR2 is FQNEAQ in the germline V gene. The CDR3 length is 15 residues. Trimming removed 4 bases from V and 4 bases from J, with 14 bases in between. The DNA of the CDR3 is TGTGCCAGCAGCTCATCTACCGGGCTTTACAATGAGCAGTTCTTC. Translating gives CASSSSTGLYNEQFF.

This chain uses TRBV19 with TRBJ2-7; TRBD1 might be the D (5 bases). V was cut by 3 bases and J by 0 bases, with 15 bases left in between. The CDR3 has 16 residues. CDR1 LNHDA and CDR2 SQIVND come from the germline V gene (reference sequence). This CDR3 reads CASSMGPLSSSYEQYF. CDR3 coding DNA: TGTGCCAGTAGTATGGGGCCCCTCTCGAGCTCCTACGAGCAGTACTTC.

This chain uses TRBV5-4 with TRBJ2-1, with 12 bases matching TRBD2. The CDR3 runs 15 residues. Germline lookup yields CDR1 SGHNT and CDR2 YYREEE (reference sequence). The ends lost 0 bases at V and 5 bases at J; junction bases unmatched: 0. This CDR3 reads CASSLGLAGDNEQFF. The CDR3 DNA reads as TGTGCCAGCAGCTTGGGACTAGCGGGAGACAATGAGCAGTTCTTC.

This sequence joins TRBV2 and TRBJ2-7; D is unclear. CDR1 and CDR2 (germline): SNHLY, FYNNEI. V lost 4 bases and J lost 0, with 7 bases in between. CDR3 length: 13 residues. CDR3 coding DNA: TGTGCCAGCAGTGGAAGTGGCTCCTACGAGCAGTACTTC. This encodes CASSGSGSYEQYF.

This clone was recorded once. The chain has TRBV4-2 and TRBJ2-7; 11 positions agree with TRBD2. Per germline, CDR1 LGHNA and CDR2 YNFKEQ. This CDR3 spans 16 amino acids. V was clipped by 5 bases and J by 1 base; unmatched bases: 7. The chain's CDR3 is CASSSGLAGASYEQYF. The CDR3 DNA follows: TGTGCCAGCAGCTCAGGACTAGCGGGCGCTTCCTACGAGCAGTACTTC.

The rearrangement joins TRBV5-6 to TRBJ2-5; no definite D call. The CDR3 contains 16 residues. Germline V gene sequence: CDR1 SGHDT, CDR2 YYEEEE. Trimming removed 4 bases at V and 5 bases at J, with 21 bases between. This CDR3 is CASSQLEKQFRETQYF. CDR3 nucleotides: TGTGCCAGCAGCCAGTTGGAGAAGCAGTTTCGGGAGACCCAGTACTTC.

V usage is TRBV9 and J usage is TRBJ1-2; 9 bases line up with TRBD1. Germline CDR1 and CDR2: SGDLS and YYNGEE. V dropped 3 bases and J dropped 8; count of bases not matched to a gene: 11. The CDR3 runs to 15 residues. CDR3 sequence (DNA): TGTGCCAGCAGCGCCGATCCGGGACAGGGTCAGGGCTACACCTTC. It translates to CASSADPGQGQGYTF.

This chain uses TRBV4-1 with TRBJ2-1; the match to TRBD2 covers 9 bases. The ends lost 5 bases at V and 1 base at J; junction bases unmatched: 6. The length of the CDR3 is 16 residues. Germline assignment: CDR1 MGHRA and CDR2 YSYEKL. CDR3 in DNA: TGCGCCAGCAGCAGGATAGCGGGAGAGTCCTACAATGAGCAGTTCTTC. It is translated as CASSRIAGESYNEQFF.

The gene calls are TRBV10-3 and TRBJ2-7, with D perhaps TRBD1 or TRBD2 (5 bases each). The germline gives CDR1 ENHRY, CDR2 SYGVKD. The CDR3 runs to 11 residues. The V gene lost 8 bases and the J gene lost 4 bases, with 9 bases spanning the gap. The CDR3 DNA follows: TGTGCCATCGCTGGGACGTACGAGCAGTACTTC. Encoded protein: CAIAGTYEQYF.

The chain couples TRBV28 to TRBJ2-1, with 10 bases matching TRBD2. The CDR3 extends over 15 amino acids. Germline assignment: CDR1 MDHEN and CDR2 SYDVKM. The junction had 5 bases not matched to a gene; V was cut back by 6 bases and J by 3 bases. The CDR3 here is CASSPSGRRYNEQFF. The CDR3 coding sequence is TGTGCCAGCAGCCCTAGCGGGAGACGCTACAATGAGCAGTTCTTC.

The chain carries TRBV7-9 and TRBJ2-7, with 15 bases lining up with TRBD2. The CDR3 contains 19 residues. Trimming cost V 2 bases and J 1 base; bases outside gene matches: 9. Germline loops: CDR1 SEHNR, CDR2 FQNEAQ (reference sequence). CDR3 residues: CASSLFRTSGRAGSYEQYF. In DNA form, the CDR3 reads TGTGCCAGCAGCTTATTCAGGACTAGCGGGAGGGCCGGGTCCTACGAGCAGTACTTC.

V and J are TRBV6-6 and TRBJ1-2; perhaps TRBD1 as D (5 bases). The CDR3 covers 12 residues. From germline, CDR1 is MNHNY and CDR2 SVGAGI (reference sequence). With 8 bases removed from V and 4 bases from J, the gap between germline ends came to 11 bases. The CDR3 here is CASGEGVYGYTF. The CDR3 DNA follows: TGTGCCAGCGGGGAAGGGGTCTATGGCTACACCTTC.

The rearrangement joins TRBV20-1 to TRBJ2-1, with TRBD2 as a possible D gene (5 bases). The V end lost 1 base, the J end lost 10 bases, and 8 bases lay between the germline ends. The CDR3 has 11 amino acids. CDR1 DFQATT and CDR2 SNEGSKA come from the germline V gene (reference sequence). The CDR3 DNA follows: TGCAGTGCTAGAGGTTCGGGGGAGCAGTTCTTC. This gives the protein CSARGSGEQFF.